These 16 T cell receptor beta chains came from one sample sequenced in a study of blood T cell repertoires in COVID-19. The data were produced by immunoSEQ multiplex PCR, yet TCRdb's version contains in-frame clones alone and is incomplete. The repertoire holds 130,000 or so clones, with about 79% as singletons. Input material: peripheral blood. Receptors originate from a woman aged 70 to 79 with acute or convalescent COVID-19.

The V and J genes are TRBV6-2 or TRBV6-3 and TRBJ1-2, with 7 bases fitting TRBD1. Trimming at V came to 6 bases and at J to 5 bases, leaving 6 bases not matched to a gene. The CDR3 runs to 13 residues. The germline gives CDR1 MNHEY, CDR2 SVGEGT. CDR3 amino acids: CASSPSGGYGYTF. Written as DNA, the CDR3 is TGTGCCAGCAGCCCTTCAGGGGGGTATGGCTACACCTTC.

Remarks on this clone: One end of the junction varies from germline; a read error may be responsible. V is TRBV3-1 (or the pseudogene TRBV3-2) and J is TRBJ1-5; perhaps TRBD1 as D (6 bases). The germline V gene encodes CDR1 LGHDT and CDR2 YNNKEL (reference sequence). The CDR3 consists of 12 residues. The chain's CDR3 is CASSQGGGSPYF. The CDR3 nucleotides are TGTGCCAGCAGCCAAGGAGGGGGAAGTCCGTATTTT.

This clone was counted once. The chain is built from TRBV18 and TRBJ2-2, with 12 positions matching TRBD1. Germline lookup yields CDR1 KGHSH and CDR2 LQKENI. The CDR3 is made up of 17 amino acids. The V segment lost 3 bases and the J segment 10 bases; nucleotides outside the gene matches: 12. DNA for the CDR3: TGTGCCAGCTCACCTCTCCCGGGGACAGGGGGCATGTTGGAGCTGTTTTTT. This translates into CASSPLPGTGGMLELFF. Combining the CDR3 with reference TRBV18 and TRBJ2-2 gives the whole variable domain NAGVMQNPRHLVRRRGQEARLRCSPMKGHSHVYWYRQLPEEGLKFMVYLQKENIIDESGMPKERFSAEFPKEGPSILRIQQVVRGDSAAYFCASSPLPGTGGMLELFFGEGSRLTVL.

The chain joins TRBV7-2 to TRBJ2-3, with a possible D match to TRBD2 (6 bases). V lost 1 base, J lost 0 bases, and 8 bases lay in between. The V gene's germline CDR1 is SGHTA and CDR2 FQGNSA. This CDR3 is built from 15 residues. CDR3 sequence (DNA): TGTGCCAGCAGCTTAGGGGGGACTAGCACAGATACGCAGTATTTT. Its translation: CASSLGGTSTDTQYF. Full variable domain (missing parts from reference TRBV7-2 and TRBJ2-3): GAGVSQSPSNKVTEKGKDVELRCDPISGHTALYWYRQSLGQGLEFLIYFQGNSAPDKSGLPSDRFSAERTGGSVSTLTIQRTQQEDSAVYLCASSLGGTSTDTQYFGPGTRLTVL.

This CDR3 reads CATSWTDQETQYF. In nucleotides, the CDR3 is TGTGCCACCAGTTGGACAGACCAAGAGACCCAGTACTTC. This sequence joins TRBV24-1 and TRBJ2-5; a weak D match, TRBD1 (6 bases). CDR3 size: 13 residues. V lost 6 bases, J lost 0 bases, and 7 bases lay in between. Germline V gives CDR1 KGHDR, CDR2 SFDVKD.

The gene calls are TRBV6-2 or TRBV6-3 and TRBJ1-2; no clear D gene. The CDR3 length is 12 residues. The germline CDR1 and CDR2 sequences are MNHEY and SVGEGT. Trimming removed 4 bases at V and 4 bases at J, with 7 bases between. CDR3 protein: CASSLGSYGYTF. CDR3 sequence (DNA): TGTGCCAGCAGTTTGGGGAGCTATGGCTACACCTTC.

The CDR3 DNA reads as TGTGCCAGCAGCAAGCGGGGGGGAACCTACGAGCAGTACGTC. Its protein product is CASSKRGGTYEQYV. The chain has TRBV28 and TRBJ2-7, with 10 bases matching TRBD2. V shed 6 bases and J 2 bases; nucleotides not matched to a gene: 4. The germline V gene encodes CDR1 MDHEN and CDR2 SYDVKM. This CDR3 is built from 14 residues.

V usage is TRBV30 and J usage is TRBJ1-1, with D possibly matching TRBD1 (5 bases). V was pared by 3 bases and J by 1 base, with 9 bases between. The CDR3 length is 13 residues. Germline CDR1 and CDR2: GTSNPN and SVGIG (reference sequence). The CDR3 DNA reads TGTGCCTGGAGAGCTACAGGGAACACTGAAGCTTTCTTT. Translation gives CAWRATGNTEAFF.

The chain uses TRBV5-1 and TRBJ2-3, with TRBD1 as a possible D gene (5 bases). V lost 0 bases and J lost 2, with 10 bases in between. This CDR3 is 15 amino acids long. Germline loops: CDR1 SGHRS, CDR2 YFSETQ. The CDR3 sequence: CASSLEGLDTDTQYF. The CDR3 DNA is TGCGCCAGCAGCTTGGAGGGGTTGGACACAGATACGCAGTATTTT.

This chain links TRBV18 with TRBJ2-7; 10 bases match TRBD1. This CDR3 comprises 13 residues. J lost 6 bases, V lost 8 bases, and 7 bases had no gene match. Per the germline V gene, CDR1 is KGHSH and CDR2 is LQKENI. As DNA, the CDR3 is TGTGCCAGCACGGGACAGGGGTTTCCCGAGCAGTACTTC. Its protein product is CASTGQGFPEQYF.

This clone was counted a single time. The rearrangement uses TRBV4-2 and TRBJ2-1; D is ambiguous. CDR1 LGHNA and CDR2 YNFKEQ come from the germline V gene. The CDR3 runs to 11 residues. Trimming removed 1 base at V and 7 bases at J, with 2 bases between. The CDR3 nucleotides read TGTGCCAGCAGCCAAGTAAATGAGCAGTTCTTC. This encodes CASSQVNEQFF.

Only a few counts were recorded for this clone. The chain links TRBV7-9 to TRBJ1-4; 7 bases line up with TRBD1. The CDR3 covers 14 residues. From germline, CDR1 is SEHNR and CDR2 FQNEAQ (reference sequence). V lost 6 bases, J lost 4 bases, and 5 bases stayed unmatched. CDR3 nucleotide sequence: TGTGCCAGCAGTTCGGACAGGCTTAATGAAAAACTGTTTTTT. It is translated as CASSSDRLNEKLFF.

The chain joins TRBV10-3 to TRBJ1-1; 9 bases agree with TRBD1. CDR3 length: 14 residues. Germline lookup yields CDR1 ENHRY and CDR2 SYGVKD. J was trimmed by 4 bases and V by 6 bases; bases with no gene match: 6. CDR3 nucleotide sequence: TGTGCCATCAGCCAACAGGGGGCATTCACTGAAGCTTTCTTT. It translates to CAISQQGAFTEAFF.

This chain uses TRBV6-6 with TRBJ2-3, with D unresolved. Germline V CDR1 and CDR2: MNHNY, SVGAGI (reference sequence). The CDR3 is 16 amino acids. V was trimmed by 0 bases and J by 0 bases, leaving 10 bases between them. The CDR3 here is CASSYSFPRSTDTQYF. CDR3 in DNA: TGTGCCAGCAGTTACTCTTTCCCGCGGAGCACAGATACGCAGTATTTT.

V and J are TRBV5-5 and TRBJ2-3; D gene uncertain. The germline gives CDR1 SGHKS, CDR2 YYEKEE (reference sequence). The CDR3 length is 15 residues. Trimming took off 0 bases at V and 3 bases at J, with 11 bases between the two ends. CDR3 DNA: TGTGCCAGCAGCTTGGTGATCGAGTTGACAGATACGCAGTATTTT. Its translation: CASSLVIELTDTQYF.

The gene calls are TRBV7-2 and TRBJ1-2, with D possibly matching TRBD1 (6 bases). The length of the CDR3 is 13 residues. Trimming took 5 bases from V and 7 from J, leaving 14 bases between them. Germline V gene data show CDR1 as SGHTA and CDR2 as FQGNSA. CDR3 DNA sequence: TGTGCCAGCAGCCTCGGACAGTACCGTGGCTACACCTTC. Amino acid sequence: CASSLGQYRGYTF.